This TCR beta chain was captured in a study of early T cells in non-severe SARS-CoV-2 infection (dated by TCRdb to the early 2020s). Concerning the study at large: Bulk RNA from unsorted whole blood was used for TCR sequencing, so alpha and beta chains could not be paired.

The study was a case-control design nested within a healthcare worker cohort in London, UK, with weekly nasopharyngeal swab PCR tests and blood sampling. Healthcare workers were enrolled in the week of the UK lockdown, from 23 to 31 March 2020, and were followed every week for up to 16 weeks. This clonotype appeared many times. The antigen it binds to is not known. Nothing much larger sits one base from this clone, and base qualities are not available. Measured from the cysteine to the phenylalanine, the CDR3 is 13 residues long. Only the CDR3 portion is preserved as DNA: 39 bases, with reading frame beginning at the first base. The CDR1 and CDR2 encoded by the germline V gene are SQVTM and ANQGSEA. V is cut by 5 bases and J by 7 bases, and the space between the germline ends is 17 bases. Paper-wide results and their limitations: VDJdb matching was skewed toward anti-spike CD8 responses, so virus-specific expansions were likely underestimated and private and CD4 specificities were missed.

The library was made by 5' RACE. The run used a NextSeq 500. To correct for sequencing error and PCR bias, the TCR library protocol tagged individual cDNA molecules with unique molecular identifiers. TCR alpha and beta chains were both sequenced, and the abundances of alpha and beta sequences in each sample were closely correlated with each other. The study's processing was this. Decombinator V4 was used to perform V gene, J gene and CDR3 annotation of TCR sequences. TCRs were defined as expanded if a significant change between any two time points was detected under a Poisson model with p below 0.0001. Abundances of TCRs were expressed as counts per million after normalisation to the total number of TCRs sequenced in each sample. MAIT TCRs were defined by TRAV1-2 paired with TRAJ12, TRAJ20 or TRAJ33, and iNKT TCRs by TRAV10 paired with TRAJ18. VDJdb, accessed on 1 November 2021, was searched for TCRs annotated for CMV, EBV and SARS-CoV-2, and TCRs annotated for more than one antigen were excluded. The public reads were reanalyzed by TCRdb: fastp trimming at Q25, MiXCR alignment, in-frame beta chains only. Each entry merges the rows of one CDR3 protein and shows their most common DNA and genes. TCRdb, not the authors, supplied the V and J calls. Here the sample has some 58,000 distinct CDR3 sequences; 13% occur a single time. The leading ten clones occupy 3.5% to 5% of the sample.

Sequencing used whole blood. The V gene is TRBV29-1 and the J gene is TRBJ2-5; TRBD2 is a possible D gene, resting on 5 matching bases. The clonotype originates from an adult who was a healthcare worker with PCR-confirmed SARS-CoV-2 infection or an uninfected control (not recorded which). The DNA sequence is as follows: TGCAGCGTTCGGAGCGGAAGCTCACGGACCCAGTACTTC. Its product reads: CSVRSGSSRTQYF.